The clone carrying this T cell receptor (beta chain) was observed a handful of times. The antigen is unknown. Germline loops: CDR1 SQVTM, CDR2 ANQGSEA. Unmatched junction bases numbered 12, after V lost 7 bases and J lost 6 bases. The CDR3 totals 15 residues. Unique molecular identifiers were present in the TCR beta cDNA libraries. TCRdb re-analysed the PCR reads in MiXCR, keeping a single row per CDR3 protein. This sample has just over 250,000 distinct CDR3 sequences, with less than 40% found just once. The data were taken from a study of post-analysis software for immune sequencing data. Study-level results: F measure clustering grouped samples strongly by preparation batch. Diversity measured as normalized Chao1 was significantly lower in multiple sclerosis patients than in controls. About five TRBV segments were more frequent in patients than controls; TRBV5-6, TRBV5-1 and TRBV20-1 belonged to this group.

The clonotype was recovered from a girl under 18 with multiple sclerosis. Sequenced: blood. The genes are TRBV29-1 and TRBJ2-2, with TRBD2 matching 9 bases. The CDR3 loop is CSATFSGSFSGELFF. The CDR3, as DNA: TGCAGCGCCACATTTAGCGGGAGTTTTTCCGGGGAGCTGTTTTTT.